This T cell receptor beta chain was retrieved from a study of T cell responses to AZD1222 COVID-19 vaccine. Overall study results and limits: Most donors were white British and more were female, and clonal diversity was possibly underestimated. Targets within unmutated variant regions were reportedly found for nearly half of spike-specific TCRs.

With 0 bases removed from V and 2 bases from J, the gap between germline ends came to 12 bases. The CDR3 has 15 amino acids. CDR1 SGDLS and CDR2 YYNGEE come from the germline V gene. In regard to this clone: Its specificity is not known. Other DNA sequences within the sample encode an identical CDR3.

Method: immunoSEQ multiplex PCR; TCRdb's copy keeps in-frame clones and lacks some. The repertoire holds 100,000 to 150,000 clones, with roughly 85% as singletons. This clonotype was obtained from an adult in good health. V gene TRBV9 combines with J gene TRBJ2-7; possible D gene TRBD1, 5 bases. The source material was peripheral blood, sampled on day 0 of AZD1222 vaccination. The CDR3 DNA reads as TGTGCCAGCAGCGTAGATCAGGGTTGGGCCTACGAGCAGTACTTC. This translates into CASSVDQGWAYEQYF.